This T cell receptor beta chain was identified in a study of brain metastases from non-small cell lung cancer. General study results and limits: Brain metastases had lower T-cell infiltration than primary tumors. Brain metastases shared most TCR repertoire with primaries, with sparse T cells. Expanded T-cell clones appeared in approximately 60% of brain metastases over primaries.

J was trimmed by 10 bases and V by 3 bases; bases with no gene match: 14. This CDR3 is 16 amino acids long. Germline V gene data show CDR1 as SGHDT and CDR2 as YYEEEE. Produced via immunoSEQ multiplex PCR; TCRdb's table is partial and in-frame only. Among fewer than 5,500 clones listed, 86% were seen once. A word on this clone: As yet, its antigen is unknown.

The source of this sequence is a donor at least 40 years old with non-small cell lung cancer. The specimen sequenced was primary lung tumor tissue. The chain carries TRBV5-6 and TRBJ2-1; 9 bases align to TRBD2. Written as DNA, the CDR3 is TGTGCCAGCAGCTCCCTGCTAGCGGGAAATCCGGGCGAGCAGTTCTTC. Residues: CASSSLLAGNPGEQFF. Drawing the rest from reference TRBV5-6 and TRBJ2-1, the complete variable domain is DAGVTQSPTHLIKTRGQQVTLRCSPKSGHDTVSWYQQALGQGPQFIFQYYEEEERQRGNFPDRFSGHQFPNYSSELNVNALLLGDSALYLCASSSLLAGNPGEQFFGPGTRLTVL.